This T cell receptor beta chain was identified in a study of OX40 agonist ivuxolimab in advanced cancers. General study findings and limits: Low normalized T-cell clonal expansion was additionally recorded for some nonresponders. Among the lowest peripheral clonal expansion occurred in 0.1-3.0 mg/kg partial responders.

As to this clone: Its antigen is not known.

TCRdb's copy holds only in-frame clones and misses some; the assay was immunoSEQ multiplex PCR. The table shows 60,000 to 100,000 clones, with 85% to 95% occurring only once. Germline V gene lookup returns CDR1 SGHVS and CDR2 FNYEAQ. V shed 6 bases and J shed 0 bases, with 12 bases lying between them. This CDR3 spans 14 amino acids. This chain joins TRBV7-6 and TRBJ2-7; weak D call: TRBD2 (6 bases). The source material was CD4+ or CD8+ T cells sorted from blood, sampled in a trial of the OX40 agonist ivuxolimab. The TCR comes from an adult with an advanced solid tumor such as melanoma, head and neck, liver or kidney cancer. The CDR3 region has the DNA TGTGCCAGCAGTCCGGGGGACGGCTCCTACGAGCAGTACTTC. Residues: CASSPGDGSYEQYF.